This is a list of T cell receptor beta chains from one sample in a study of T cells after yellow fever vaccination. TCRdb reprocessed the 5' RACE reads via MiXCR and lists one record per CDR3 protein. The sample consists of a few hundred thousand distinct CDR3 sequences, approximately 4% of them appearing once. The source was PBMCs, collected 5 days after the yellow fever booster vaccination. The receptors originated from a man aged 18 to 29 who received the YFV17D yellow fever vaccine. Each CDR3 is given with its conserved first and last residue. The D gene is left open where the match is weak. A clone size is listed for some rows: how often the clone was seen (once, few, many), or a class if it is expanded.

v_gene,abundance,d_gene,j_gene,CDR3nt,CDR3aa
TRBV7-2,.,TRBD2,TRBJ2-7,TGTGCCAGCAGCCCCGGGACTAGCGGGCGGCAGTACTTC,CASSPGTSGRQYF
TRBV4-3,.,.,TRBJ1-1,TGCGCCAGCAGCCAAGCGCGGACACTAAACACTGAAGCTTTCTTT,CASSQARTLNTEAFF
TRBV14,.,.,TRBJ2-1,TGTGCCAGCAGCCATCTTCAGGCGACCTACAATGAGCAGTTCTTC,CASSHLQATYNEQFF
TRBV6-1,many,TRBD2,TRBJ2-3,TGTGCCAGCACCATCGGCTTAGCGGGGCCCACAGATACGCAGTATTTT,CASTIGLAGPTDTQYF
TRBV6-4,many,.,TRBJ1-2,TGTGCCAGCAGTGATAGGGGCTATGGCTACACCTTC,CASSDRGYGYTF
TRBV6-5,.,TRBD1,TRBJ1-2,TGTGCCAGCAGTTACAAGACAGGGGCAGGCTATGGCTACACCTTC,CASSYKTGAGYGYTF
TRBV25-1,.,.,TRBJ1-4,TGTGCCAGCAGTGAAAGGCGAAATGAAAAACTGTTTTTT,CASSERRNEKLFF
TRBV7-2,.,.,TRBJ1-1,TGTGCCAGCAGCTTAGGAGGGGGATACATGAACACTGAAGCTTTCTTT,CASSLGGGYMNTEAFF
TRBV11-2,.,TRBD2,TRBJ2-7,TGTGCCAGCAGCGTGCGGACTAGCGGGGGGGCGGTATACGAGCAGTACTTC,CASSVRTSGGAVYEQYF
TRBV7-9,.,.,TRBJ1-5,TGTGCCAGCAGCCCTATCGACAGCAATCAGCCCCAGCATTTT,CASSPIDSNQPQHF
TRBV28,.,TRBD1,TRBJ1-2,TGTGCCAGCAGTGTGACAGGGGCGCGCGGCTACACCTTC,CASSVTGARGYTF
TRBV5-6,.,TRBD2,TRBJ2-1,TGTGCCAGCAGCTTGGAGCGGGGGGTATCCTACAATGAGCAGTTCTTC,CASSLERGVSYNEQFF
TRBV4-3,many,.,TRBJ1-1,TGCGCCAGCAGCCAAGAATTCAGGAACACTGAAGCTTTCTTT,CASSQEFRNTEAFF
TRBV27,many,.,TRBJ2-7,TGTGCCAGCAGTCCTACCGCGGACATCCTTTACGAGCAGTACTTC,CASSPTADILYEQYF
TRBV5-1,few,TRBD2,TRBJ2-5,TGCGCCAGCAGCTTCGGGACTAGCGGGGGGATTGAGACCCAGTACTTC,CASSFGTSGGIETQYF
TRBV29-1,many,.,TRBJ2-7,TGCAGCGCCACAGGCAAAGCATCCTCCTACGAGCAGTACTTC,CSATGKASSYEQYF
TRBV7-2,.,.,TRBJ1-1,TGTGCCAGCAGCTATCCCATCGGGTCGGAGGGCACTGAAGCTTTCTTT,CASSYPIGSEGTEAFF
TRBV5-6,many,.,TRBJ1-1,TGTGCCAGCAGCACCACTGGGCACACTGAAGCTTTCTTT,CASSTTGHTEAFF
TRBV29-1,.,.,TRBJ1-2,TGCAGCGTTTCGACAGCTAACTATGGCTACACCTTC,CSVSTANYGYTF
TRBV7-2,.,.,TRBJ2-1,TGTGCCAGCAGCTTAGGAGCCGGACTGGACGGTGAGCAGTTCTTC,CASSLGAGLDGEQFF
TRBV12-3/TRBV12-4,few,.,TRBJ2-1,TGTGCCAGCAGTTTAGATGGCAGGGTGAATGAGCAGTTCTTC,CASSLDGRVNEQFF
TRBV7-9,many,TRBD1,TRBJ2-7,TGTGCCAGCAGCGACCGGGACAGGCCATCCTACGAGCAGTACTTC,CASSDRDRPSYEQYF
TRBV7-3,many,TRBD1,TRBJ2-1,TGTGCCAGCAGCCCCGACAGGGGCTCTTACAATGAGCAGTTCTTC,CASSPDRGSYNEQFF
TRBV5-1,few,.,TRBJ2-3,TGCGCCAGCAGCACGTCGGCCGGATTCACAGATACGCAGTATTTT,CASSTSAGFTDTQYF
TRBV12-5,many,.,TRBJ2-2,TGTGCTAGTGGTTTGTTCACCGGGGAGCTGTTTTTT,CASGLFTGELFF
TRBV7-2,many,.,TRBJ2-7,TGTGCCAGCAGCCGTTCCCCCGCACCCTACGAGCAGTACTTC,CASSRSPAPYEQYF
TRBV7-3,many,.,TRBJ2-2,TGTGCCAGCAGCCGACGAGGGTCCACCGGGGAGCTGTTTTTT,CASSRRGSTGELFF
TRBV5-4,.,.,TRBJ1-4,TGTGCCAGCAGCATAAACAGTGCTATATCCCCTGAAGGACTGTTTTTT,CASSINSAISPEGLFF
TRBV7-2,few,.,TRBJ2-2,TGTGCCAGCAGTTACGGCCCCCCGGGCGGGGAGCTGTTTTTT,CASSYGPPGGELFF
TRBV4-3,few,.,TRBJ2-5,TGCGCCAGCAGCCAAGATTTAACAGGGCGGGAGACCCAGTACTTC,CASSQDLTGRETQYF
TRBV29-1,.,.,TRBJ1-2,TGCAGCGTTGTGATCCCCAGGACTAACTATGGCTACACCTTC,CSVVIPRTNYGYTF
TRBV6-5,few,.,TRBJ2-1,TGTGCCAGCAGCCCACGGAGGTACAATGAGCAGTTCTTC,CASSPRRYNEQFF